The clone carrying this T cell receptor (beta chain) was found many times. Not a single patient had been given any form of treatment at any point before undergoing thyroid surgery. This specimen belongs to a study of metastatic and nonmetastatic thyroid tumors. Study-wide background: Samples came from malignant and benign thyroid patients, and repertoires were compared across blood and tumor or nodule tissue.

TCRdb re-analyzed the PCR reads using MiXCR. The repertoire includes 53,000 or so clones, roughly 20% of them detected once, and roughly 4% sits in the top ten. CDR3 length: 17 amino acids. Germline lookup yields CDR1 SEHNR and CDR2 FQNEAQ (reference sequence). The V gene lost 4 bases and the J gene lost 2 bases, with 19 bases spanning the gap. This receptor was identified in a female donor with papillary thyroid cancer or a benign thyroid nodule (not recorded which). Some clones in this sample may be carry-over from other donors' samples. V gene TRBV7-9 combines with J gene TRBJ2-3, with D tentatively TRBD2 (5 bases). The sequenced sample consisted of blood. Here the CDR3 reads CASSSPRGGRHTDTQYF. The CDR3 nucleotides are TGTGCCAGCAGCTCCCCCCGCGGCGGGCGACACACAGATACGCAGTATTTT.